These 13 T cell receptor beta chains were sequenced from one sample in a study of Graves' ophthalmopathy and Graves' hyperthyroidism. For repertoire sequencing, the TCR beta CDR3 regions were amplified from RNA transcripts. Following a first-round RT-PCR that used HTBI primers, a second-round multiplex PCR was carried out. Using its own MiXCR run on the multiplex PCR reads, TCRdb lists one record per CDR3 protein. The sample has 500,000 to 700,000 distinct CDR3 sequences, 35% to 45% seen once. Sequenced: peripheral blood or thyroid tissue (not recorded which). The receptors come from an adult man with Graves' hyperthyroidism.

The table lists this clonotype with many counts. The V call is TRBV6-5, the J call TRBJ2-7; 7 bases fit TRBD1. There are 13 residues in the CDR3. Trimming removed 6 bases from V and 3 bases from J; junction bases left unmatched: 5. CDR1 is MNHEY, CDR2 SVGAGI, per germline. The CDR3 sequence is CASRARGIYEQYF. The DNA of the CDR3 is TGTGCCAGCAGGGCCAGGGGGATCTACGAGCAGTACTTC.

This clonotype came up many times. This CDR3 reads CASSLISMGEAFF. In DNA, the CDR3 is TGTGCCAGCAGTTTGATCAGCATGGGTGAAGCTTTCTTT. This chain links TRBV12-3 or TRBV12-4 with TRBJ1-1; D ambiguous. Trimming took 3 bases from V and 7 from J, leaving 12 bases between them. The CDR3 totals 13 residues.

This clonotype was counted many times. V is TRBV12-3 or TRBV12-4 and J is TRBJ2-7; no clear D. The V and J ends lost 1 base and 9 bases respectively, with 7 bases between them. The CDR3 length is 11 residues. CDR3 region: CASSLDTVQYF. DNA for the CDR3: TGTGCCAGCAGTTTAGATACGGTGCAGTACTTC.

This clonotype has more than one count but fewer than ten. A junction end diverges from the germline sequence, so it may reflect a read error. The chain employs TRBV12-3 or TRBV12-4 and TRBJ2-7; 9 nucleotides match TRBD2. CDR3 length: 12 amino acids. The CDR3 DNA follows: TGTGCCAGCAGTTTGGGTAGCGGGAGTTTAAAGTTC. As protein: CASSLGSGSLKF.

The sample holds many counts of this clonotype. The chain couples TRBV6-5 to TRBJ2-7; D ambiguous. Trimming took 0 bases from V and 3 from J, leaving 6 bases between them. Germline V gene sequence: CDR1 MNHEY, CDR2 SVGAGI. The CDR3 loop spans 13 amino acids. The CDR3 DNA reads as TGTGCCAGCAGTTACTCGGACGGCTACGAGCAGTACTTC. Protein sequence: CASSYSDGYEQYF.

The chain joins TRBV20-1 to TRBJ2-2, with TRBD1 matching over 9 bases. Trimming took 1 base from V and 7 from J; bases not matched to a gene: 4. The CDR3 has 14 amino acids. Germline CDR1 reads DFQATT; CDR2 reads SNEGSKA (reference sequence). The CDR3: CSARGTGVNGELFF. As DNA, the CDR3 is TGCAGTGCTAGAGGGACAGGGGTCAACGGGGAGCTGTTTTTT.

At least ten counts were recorded for this clonotype. The chain recombines TRBV5-1 with TRBJ1-3; D is unresolved. CDR1 and CDR2 (germline): SGHRS, YFSETQ. V dropped 0 bases and J dropped 3 bases, with 7 bases sitting between them. The CDR3 spans 14 residues. The CDR3 region is CASSLDIVGNTIYF. The CDR3 DNA sequence: TGCGCCAGCAGCTTGGACATTGTTGGAAACACCATATATTTT. The variable domain in full, with the rest retrieved from reference TRBV5-1 and TRBJ1-3, is KAGVTQTPRYLIKTRGQQVTLSCSPISGHRSVSWYQQTPGQGLQFLFEYFSETQRNKGNFPGRFSGRQFSNSRSEMNVSTLELGDSALYLCASSLDIVGNTIYFGEGSWLTVV.

The sample holds many counts of this clonotype. The rearrangement links TRBV4-1 to TRBJ1-2, with 7 bases that match TRBD1. After removal of 5 bases from V and 11 bases from J, the junction contained 11 bases not matched to a gene. Germline loops: CDR1 MGHRA, CDR2 YSYEKL. CDR3 length: 13 residues. The CDR3 here is CASSLRQGDSYTF. The CDR3 nucleotides read TGCGCCAGCAGCTTACGACAGGGTGATTCGTACACCTTC.

V usage is TRBV29-1 and J usage is TRBJ2-5, with D unresolved. Trimming shortened V by 8 bases and J by 3 bases, and 22 bases separated the two germline ends. In germline, CDR1 is SQVTM, CDR2 ANQGSEA. The CDR3 consists of 15 residues. The CDR3: CSLASRTRREETQYF. The CDR3, as DNA: TGCAGCTTAGCAAGTAGGACCCGTAGGGAAGAGACCCAGTACTTC. Full variable domain (outside the CDR3, taken from reference TRBV29-1 and TRBJ2-5): SAVISQKPSRDICQRGTSLTIQCQVDSQVTMMFWYRQQPGQSLTLIATANQGSEATYESGFVIDKFPISRPNLTFSTLTVSNMSPEDSSIYLCSLASRTRREETQYFGPGTRLLVL.

With regard to this clonotype: At one end the junction does not follow the germline gene, possibly because of a read error. J is TRBJ2-7 and V is TRBV7-2; D may be TRBD1 (6 bases). The J call may be mistaken, given a closer DNA end match to TRBJ2-1. From germline, CDR1 is SGHTA and CDR2 FQGNSA. The CDR3 sequence is 16 residues long. CDR3 in amino acids: CASSLALGGATNEQFF. The CDR3 region has the DNA TGCGCCAGCAGCTTGGCCTTAGGGGGTGCCACCAATGAGCAGTTCTTC.

This clonotype was found many times. The rearrangement joins TRBV29-1 to TRBJ2-2; D might be TRBD2 (7 bases). CDR3 size: 15 residues. V was clipped by 2 bases and J by 0 bases, with 10 bases between them. Germline V gene data show CDR1 as SQVTM and CDR2 as ANQGSEA. The CDR3 bases are TGCAGCGTTGAATTGGGGGGGCCGAACACCGGGGAGCTGTTTTTT. This gives the protein CSVELGGPNTGELFF.

The chain links TRBV20-1 to TRBJ2-5, with TRBD2 identical over 7 bases. Germline V lookup: CDR1 DFQATT, CDR2 SNEGSKA (reference sequence). V dropped 1 base and J dropped 4; count of bases not matched to a gene: 6. The CDR3 runs to 14 residues. The CDR3 DNA is TGCAGTGCTAGAGGACAGACGGGGGGAGAGACCCAGTACTTC. This encodes CSARGQTGGETQYF.

A note on this clonotype: A single base separates this from a much larger clone, so it may be a read error. The rearrangement links TRBV7-9 to TRBJ1-1; 8 bases fit TRBD1. Germline V CDR1 and CDR2: SEHNR, FQNEAQ (reference sequence). The CDR3 contains 15 residues. CDR3: CASSSHQGAYTGAFF. In DNA, the CDR3 is TGTGCCAGCAGCTCCCACCAGGGGGCTTACACTGGAGCTTTCTTT.